These T cell receptor beta chains were read from a single sample in a study of control samples from healthy donors and cancer patients. Sequencing used immunoSEQ multiplex PCR; TCRdb keeps in-frame clones, though not all of them. The sample has about 83,000 clones; around 92% are singletons. Sequences were obtained from blood. All receptors derive from a man in his forties or fifties in good health. CDR3s include the opening cysteine and the closing phenylalanine or tryptophan. D genes are given only for firm matches. Size values are once, few and many counts, or a class for expanded clones, and some rows have none.

v_call: TRBV5-8; clone_size: -; j_call: TRBJ1-5; d_call: -; cdr3_nt: TGTGCCAGCAGCTTGGCCGGTGTCAATCAGCCCCAGCATTTT; cdr3_aa: CASSLAGVNQPQHF
v_call: TRBV6-1; clone_size: -; j_call: TRBJ1-2; d_call: -; cdr3_nt: TGTGCCAGCAGTGAAGCAAAGGCTGGGGGCTACACCTTC; cdr3_aa: CASSEAKAGGYTF
v_call: TRBV7-6; clone_size: -; j_call: TRBJ1-1; d_call: -; cdr3_nt: TGTGCCAGCAGCTTTCAGCCAGCCAACACTGAAGCTTTCTTT; cdr3_aa: CASSFQPANTEAFF
v_call: TRBV28; clone_size: -; j_call: TRBJ1-2; d_call: -; cdr3_nt: TGTGCCAGCAGTGCTCTCATTCTGGCCGGGGACTATGGCTACACCTTC; cdr3_aa: CASSALILAGDYGYTF
v_call: TRBV5-1; clone_size: -; j_call: TRBJ1-1; d_call: -; cdr3_nt: TGCGCCAGCAGTCCCACACTCGACACTGAAGCTTTCTTT; cdr3_aa: CASSPTLDTEAFF
v_call: TRBV12-5; clone_size: -; j_call: TRBJ1-6; d_call: -; cdr3_nt: TGTGCTAGTGGATACACAGACGGTTATTCACCCCTCCACTTT; cdr3_aa: CASGYTDGYSPLHF
v_call: TRBV9; clone_size: -; j_call: TRBJ1-1; d_call: -; cdr3_nt: TGTGCCAGCAGCGTAGGGACACACACTGAAGCTTTCTTT; cdr3_aa: CASSVGTHTEAFF
v_call: TRBV4-3; clone_size: many; j_call: TRBJ1-5; d_call: -; cdr3_nt: TGCGCCAGCAGCCAAGCACGGGGAATCAATCAGCCCCAGCATTTT; cdr3_aa: CASSQARGINQPQHF
v_call: TRBV7-7; clone_size: -; j_call: TRBJ2-7; d_call: -; cdr3_nt: TGTGCCAGCAGCTTATGGGGGGGCAGCGAGCAGTACTTC; cdr3_aa: CASSLWGGSEQYF
v_call: TRBV5-4; clone_size: -; j_call: TRBJ1-6; d_call: -; cdr3_nt: TGTGCCAGCAGCTTGATACAGGGCGATTCACCCCTCCACTTT; cdr3_aa: CASSLIQGDSPLHF
v_call: TRBV6-5; clone_size: -; j_call: TRBJ2-1; d_call: -; cdr3_nt: TGTGCCAGCAGCCTCCCGGTGGGACAAGAGCAGTTCTTC; cdr3_aa: CASSLPVGQEQFF
v_call: TRBV7-6; clone_size: -; j_call: TRBJ2-2; d_call: TRBD1; cdr3_nt: TGTGCCAGCAGCTTAGTTCAGGGGGCGGCCGGGGAGCTGTTTTTT; cdr3_aa: CASSLVQGAAGELFF
v_call: TRBV10-3; clone_size: -; j_call: TRBJ1-4; d_call: TRBD1; cdr3_nt: TGTGCCATCAGTCCGGGACAGGGGGCTGCAACTAATGAAAAACTGTTTTTT; cdr3_aa: CAISPGQGAATNEKLFF